The rows below give T cell receptor beta chains drawn from one sample of a study of vaccination effects on CD4 cells after COVID-19. The repertoire was sequenced with immunoSEQ multiplex PCR; TCRdb's copy has only in-frame clones and lacks some. In the table there are roughly 65,000 clones, around 76% of which are singletons. These receptors' antigens are unknown. The material sequenced was CD4+ T cells from PBMCs cultured with HCoV-NL63 spike peptides, taken before COVID-19 vaccination. The receptors come from a human donor who received a COVID-19 vaccine. The CDR3 runs from the conserved cysteine through the conserved F or W. Fields, in order: J gene, clone size, D gene, V gene, CDR3 DNA, CDR3 protein. A D gene is named only where the DNA matches it firmly. Not all rows give a size; the values are once, few, many and, for expanded clones, a class.

TRBJ2-3 | NA | TRBD1 | TRBV5-6 | TGTGCCAGCAGCGCCGGACAGGGATTAGATACGCAGTATTTT | CASSAGQGLDTQYF
TRBJ2-2 | NA | NA | TRBV6-5 | TGTGCCATTCGGGGGAACTCCGGGGAGCTGTTTTTT | CAIRGNSGELFF
TRBJ2-3 | once | TRBD1 | TRBV7-3 | TGTGCCAGCAGCGGACAGGGAGCAGATACGCAGTATTTT | CASSGQGADTQYF
TRBJ2-3 | NA | NA | TRBV5-1 | TGCGCCAGCAGCCCCCCCGGGGGGCGGGATACGCAGTATTTT | CASSPPGGRDTQYF
TRBJ2-5 | NA | TRBD2 | TRBV7-2 | TGTGCCAGCAGCTTAGTTGGGGGACTAGCAGAGACCCAGTACTTC | CASSLVGGLAETQYF
TRBJ2-3 | once | TRBD1 | TRBV7-2 | TGTGCCAGCAACCCTCAGGGGGCCGCCACAGATACGCAGTATTTT | CASNPQGAATDTQYF
TRBJ1-1 | few | TRBD1 | TRBV2 | TGTGCCAGCAGTGGGATCAGGGGGAGTACTGAAGCTTTCTTT | CASSGIRGSTEAFF
TRBJ2-4 | NA | TRBD2 | TRBV19 | TGTGCCAGTAGTTCCCTGACTAGCGGGGGGCCCACGGGAGCCAAAAACATTCAGTACTTC | CASSSLTSGGPTGAKNIQYF
TRBJ1-2 | NA | TRBD1 | TRBV7-2 | TGTGCCAGCAGCCCTCCGGGACAGGGGAACTATGGCTACACCTTC | CASSPPGQGNYGYTF
TRBJ1-1 | few | NA | TRBV4-1 | TGCGCCAGCAGGGGACCGACAATGAACACTGAAGCTTTCTTT | CASRGPTMNTEAFF
TRBJ1-2 | NA | TRBD1 | TRBV5-1 | TGCGCCAGCAGCTTGGACAGGGGTGGGATTAACTATGGCTACACCTTC | CASSLDRGGINYGYTF
TRBJ1-2 | NA | TRBD1 | TRBV7-9 | TGTGCCAGCAGCCGCTGGACAGGGGGCGCGAAAATTTTTAGCTATGGCTACACCTTC | CASSRWTGGAKIFSYGYTF
TRBJ1-4 | NA | TRBD1 | TRBV4-1 | TGCGCCAGCAGCCAACCTGGACAGGGAAGATCATTCTATGAAAAACTGTTTTTT | CASSQPGQGRSFYEKLFF
TRBJ2-5 | NA | NA | TRBV9 | TGTGCCAGCAGCCCCGGTCGGGCCCAAGAGACCCAGTACTTC | CASSPGRAQETQYF
TRBJ2-3 | NA | TRBD1 | TRBV19 | TGTGCCAGTAGTCCAGGACAGGGCCCATCTCCGCAGTATTTT | CASSPGQGPSPQYF
TRBJ2-2 | NA | NA | TRBV27 | TGTGCCAGCCGTCAGATTAGGTCGAACACCGGGGAGCTGTTTTTT | CASRQIRSNTGELFF
TRBJ2-5 | NA | TRBD1 | TRBV2 | TGTGCCAGCGAACGGGACAGGGGCCAGGGGGCCCAGTACTTC | CASERDRGQGAQYF
TRBJ2-3 | NA | TRBD2 | TRBV7-2 | TGTGCCAGCAGCTTCTTTAGCGGGACTAGCACAGATACGCAGTATTTT | CASSFFSGTSTDTQYF
TRBJ2-1 | NA | TRBD2 | TRBV19 | TGTGCCAGTAGAGGAGGACTAGCGGGGACCCTGAGCTCCTACAATGAGCAGTTCTTC | CASRGGLAGTLSSYNEQFF
TRBJ2-3 | NA | NA | TRBV11-2 | TGTGCCAGCAGCCAAGGCGGGACAGCTACCTATACGCAGTATTTT | CASSQGGTATYTQYF
TRBJ1-5 | few | NA | TRBV5-4 | TGTGCCAGCAGCTCTGACAGAAGCCCTTATCAGCCCCAGCATTTT | CASSSDRSPYQPQHF
TRBJ2-3 | NA | NA | TRBV5-1 | TGCGCCAGCAGCTTGGGAACAGTAACTTATCGGGATACGCAGTATTTT | CASSLGTVTYRDTQYF
TRBJ1-4 | NA | NA | TRBV3-1/TRBV3-2 | TGTGCCAGCAGCCTCTCGGCGTGGGTAAATGAAAAACTGTTTTTT | CASSLSAWVNEKLFF
TRBJ1-6 | few | NA | TRBV6-5 | TGTGCCAGCAGAGACCCGAATTCACCCCTCCACTTT | CASRDPNSPLHF
TRBJ1-3 | NA | NA | TRBV7-2 | TGTGCCAGCACCCCACAGCACTCTGGAAACACCATATATTTT | CASTPQHSGNTIYF
TRBJ2-1 | NA | NA | TRBV5-5 | TGTGCCAGCAGCTTTCGGTCTGAGCAGTTCTTC | CASSFRSEQFF
TRBJ2-4 | NA | NA | TRBV5-6 | TGTGCCAGCAGCTCCCAAGGGCGTAGCGGAAACATTCAGTACTTC | CASSSQGRSGNIQYF
TRBJ2-2 | once | NA | TRBV7-3 | TGTGCCAGCAGCACCCGGGCCACTACCGGGGAGCTGTTTTTT | CASSTRATTGELFF
TRBJ2-4 | NA | TRBD2 | TRBV7-2 | TGTGCCAGCAGCTTGAGTAGCGGGGGGGCCAGGGTTAACTACTTC | CASSLSSGGARVNYF
TRBJ1-2 | few | NA | TRBV29-1 | TGCAGCGTTGCCGAGGGGGTTTCTAACTATGGCTACACCTTC | CSVAEGVSNYGYTF
TRBJ2-3 | NA | TRBD2 | TRBV6-1 | TGTGCCAGCAGTGATCTGGGACTAGCGGGGGGGCCGTATTCAGATACGCAGTATTTT | CASSDLGLAGGPYSDTQYF
TRBJ1-4 | few | NA | TRBV5-1 | TGCGCCAGCAGCTCTTCTCGGGGAAATGAAAAACTGTTTTTT | CASSSSRGNEKLFF
TRBJ1-1 | few | NA | TRBV29-1 | TGCAGCGTTGGGTTGAACACTGAAGCTTTCTTT | CSVGLNTEAFF
TRBJ2-2 | once | TRBD2 | TRBV18 | TGTGCCAGCTCACCCATCAGCGGGGGGGCCGACGGGGAGCTGTTTTTT | CASSPISGGADGELFF
TRBJ1-5 | NA | NA | TRBV5-1 | TGCGCCAGCAGTAGAACCGGGACCAACAATCAGCCCCAGCATTTT | CASSRTGTNNQPQHF
TRBJ2-5 | once | TRBD1 | TRBV18 | TGTGCCAGCTCACCACAAGGGGGCGAGACCCAGTACTTC | CASSPQGGETQYF
TRBJ2-1 | NA | NA | TRBV5-1 | TGCGCCAGCAGCTTAGGCAACAACTACAATGAGCAGTTCTTC | CASSLGNNYNEQFF
TRBJ2-6 | few | NA | TRBV5-1 | TGCGCCAGCAGCCCGGACAGCTCTGGGGCCAACGTCCTGACTTTC | CASSPDSSGANVLTF
TRBJ2-5 | NA | NA | TRBV25-1 | TGTGCCAGCAGTGAATTTAACACCCAAGAGACCCAGTACTTC | CASSEFNTQETQYF
TRBJ2-4 | few | NA | TRBV28 | TGTGCCAGCAGTCCCCCGGGACTAGCCAAAAACATTCAGTACTTC | CASSPPGLAKNIQYF
TRBJ2-2 | few | NA | TRBV24-1 | TGTGCCACCAGTGATTTGGTTCCCGGGGAGCTGTTTTTT | CATSDLVPGELFF
TRBJ1-1 | NA | TRBD1 | TRBV4-1 | TGCGCCAGCAGCCGAAGACAGGGGCTCACGTACACTGAAGCTTTCTTT | CASSRRQGLTYTEAFF
TRBJ1-1 | NA | TRBD1 | TRBV10-3 | TGTGCCATCAGCCCCACAGGGGGTAAAACTGAAGCTTTCTTT | CAISPTGGKTEAFF
TRBJ1-1 | NA | NA | TRBV6-5 | TGTGCCAGCAGTTACTCGATGTATCGGCAGAACACTGAAGCTTTCTTT | CASSYSMYRQNTEAFF
TRBJ2-3 | NA | NA | TRBV28 | TGTGCCAGCAGTATCCCATGGGGGGCAGATACGCAGTATTTT | CASSIPWGADTQYF
TRBJ1-6 | NA | TRBD1 | TRBV7-8 | TGTGCCAGCAGCTTAGTACAGGGGGCTTCACCCCTCCACTTT | CASSLVQGASPLHF